This TCR beta chain was recovered during a study of T cell responses to AZD1222 COVID-19 vaccine. Study outcomes and limitations: Only 6 or 7 AZD1222 recipients tested seropositive at baseline. Donors, mostly white British, included more females; clonal diversity was possibly underestimated.

The CDR3 is 16 residues long. Germline CDR1 and CDR2: SGHDT and YYEEEE. V shed 4 bases and J shed 0 bases, with 11 bases lying between them. Assay used: immunoSEQ multiplex PCR; TCRdb lists only in-frame clones, some missing. The data hold some 110,000 clones, with around 86% observed a single time. This clone has only one observation. Its antigen is unknown. The chain combines TRBV5-6 with TRBJ1-6; weak D call: TRBD1 (6 bases). The material was peripheral blood, obtained 28 days after the second dose of the MenACWY control vaccine. The TCR was taken from an adult who received the MenACWY meningococcal vaccine as a control. The CDR3, as DNA: TGTGCCAGCAGCGCCACAGGGACCTCCTATAATTCACCCCTCCACTTT. Amino acid sequence: CASSATGTSYNSPLHF. The full variable domain, in which reference TRBV5-6 and TRBJ1-6 provide the parts outside the CDR3, is DAGVTQSPTHLIKTRGQQVTLRCSPKSGHDTVSWYQQALGQGPQFIFQYYEEEERQRGNFPDRFSGHQFPNYSSELNVNALLLGDSALYLCASSATGTSYNSPLHFGNGTRLTVT.